This is a list of T cell receptor beta chains from one sample in a study of blood T cell repertoires in COVID-19. Some clones are missing from TCRdb's copy, which holds only in-frame ones; the method was immunoSEQ multiplex PCR. The sample comprises 200,000 to 300,000 clones, 85% to 90% of which are singletons, and just under 1% rests with the top ten. The sequencing sample was made of peripheral blood. The receptors stem from a woman between 40 and 55 years old who had recovered from COVID-19. CDR3s leave out the opening cysteine and the closing phenylalanine or tryptophan.

v_call,j_call,cdr3_aa
TRBV29-1,TRBJ1-2,SVAIGTASYGYT
TRBV6-5,TRBJ2-7,ASSDRVAGPVEQY
TRBV30,TRBJ2-3,AWSHGLAGGPGDTQY
TRBV3-1/TRBV3-2,TRBJ2-7,ASSLGSGDLTEQY
TRBV25-1,TRBJ2-7,ASSDLGAPGEQY
TRBV28,TRBJ1-2,ATGGAGGYT
TRBV6-4,TRBJ1-5,ASSPDRRNPRHQPQH
TRBV5-8,TRBJ2-2,ASSSASGSVTGELF
TRBV11-2,TRBJ2-3,ASSLREVWTDTQY
TRBV7-2,TRBJ1-4,ASSLAGPGGEKLF
TRBV19,TRBJ1-5,ASTPGRDQPQH
TRBV7-9,TRBJ2-7,ASSLTRDEQY
TRBV6-4,TRBJ1-3,ASRPGGSGNTIY
TRBV7-8,TRBJ2-2,ASSLGAGLAGGTGELF
TRBV7-3,TRBJ2-5,ASSLTGRGQETQY
TRBV4-3,TRBJ1-2,ASSQEGRPYGYT
TRBV18,TRBJ2-5,ASSADRLGTQY
TRBV30,TRBJ2-7,AWSPPAYEQY
TRBV7-9,TRBJ2-6,ASSFGLGSGANVLT
TRBV15,TRBJ1-3,ATTRDTSSGNTIY
TRBV16,TRBJ2-7,ASSPAGGTYEQY
TRBV6-5,TRBJ1-5,ASGRQTSSNQPQH
TRBV7-2,TRBJ1-3,ASSLVGDSGNTIY
TRBV11-2,TRBJ2-1,ASSPGTSGRAANEQF
TRBV18,TRBJ2-7,ASSPPTGGRYEQY
TRBV19,TRBJ1-1,ASSLRGGVEAF
TRBV30,TRBJ1-2,AWRADRGLYGYT
TRBV30,TRBJ1-2,AWSTGTGPFRYVS
TRBV14,TRBJ1-4,ASSRTRVGPATNEKLF
TRBV11-3,TRBJ1-2,ASSFSDYGYT